These 23 T cell receptor beta chains were sequenced from one sample in a study of Graves' ophthalmopathy and Graves' hyperthyroidism (dated by TCRdb to the late 2010s). Sequenced using an Illumina HiSeq 2000. For repertoire sequencing, the TCR beta CDR3 regions were amplified from RNA transcripts. A first-round RT-PCR used HTBI primers with the Qiagen OneStep RT-PCR kit, followed by a second-round multiplex PCR, size selection and purification. TCRdb passed the public sequencing reads through fastp at Q25 and MiXCR, retaining productive beta sequences. Identical CDR3 protein sequences are pooled into one entry, listed with their most common genes and DNA. Counted in this sample were 200,000 to 250,000 distinct CDR3 sequences; approximately 29% of them appeared once. The ten largest clones capture around 10% of the sample. The sequenced sample was peripheral blood. Receptors were obtained from a man over 45 with Graves' ophthalmopathy. Donor details come from another sample of the same person, matched by shared clones.

This clonotype was seen many times. This chain connects TRBV27 to TRBJ2-7, with 9 bases identical to TRBD1. The V and J ends lost 10 bases and 2 bases, in that order; junction bases with no gene match: 12. The CDR3 consists of 15 residues. Germline assignment: CDR1 MNHEY and CDR2 SMNVEV (reference sequence). CDR3 loop: CATMTSGTGPYEQYF. The CDR3 nucleotides read TGTGCCACCATGACGTCCGGGACAGGGCCCTACGAGCAGTACTTC.

This clonotype was seen repeatedly, ten times or more. CDR3 nucleotides: TGTGCCAGCAGTTTGTCGAACAGGGGGCGTACCGGGGAGCTGTTTTTT. This gives the protein CASSLSNRGRTGELFF. V and J are TRBV27 and TRBJ2-2; 9 bases are shared with TRBD1. The CDR3 is 16 amino acids. Germline assignment: CDR1 MNHEY and CDR2 SMNVEV (reference sequence). After removal of 3 bases from V and 5 bases from J, the junction contained 7 bases not matched to a gene.

In this sample, this clonotype turned up many times. V is TRBV12-3 or TRBV12-4 and J is TRBJ1-2; 9 bases map to TRBD1. This CDR3 spans 13 amino acids. V shed 6 bases, J shed 4 bases, and the junction held 3 bases outside the gene matches. The CDR3 bases are TGTGCCAGCAGGGGACAGGGAGTCTATGGCTACACCTTC. Translation: CASRGQGVYGYTF.

This clonotype was detected many times. This chain connects TRBV19 to TRBJ1-2; D gene uncertain. V dropped 6 bases and J dropped 8 bases, with 10 bases sitting between them. This CDR3 is built from 11 residues. Germline CDR1 is LNHDA and CDR2 is SQIVND (reference sequence). The CDR3 region is CASRDVEGYTF. In DNA form, the CDR3 reads TGTGCCAGTAGAGACGTTGAGGGCTACACCTTC.

This clonotype came up many times. This chain joins TRBV11-2 and TRBJ2-4; D remains ambiguous. V shed 4 bases and J shed 8 bases, with 15 bases lying between them. Looked up from germline, CDR1 is SGHAT and CDR2 is FQNNGV. The CDR3 consists of 14 residues. CDR3 DNA sequence: TGTGCCAGCAGCTCTCTTTCGGGCCTGTACATTCAGTACTTC. It yields the protein CASSSLSGLYIQYF.

In the case of this clonotype: One junction end does not reproduce the germline sequence, and a read error may be involved. V usage is TRBV20-1 and J usage is TRBJ2-7, with 8 bases matching TRBD2. CDR3 length: 15 amino acids. Germline V lookup: CDR1 DFQATT, CDR2 SNEGSKA (reference sequence). The CDR3 coding sequence is TGCAGTGGTAGATTTAGCGGGACGCCATCCTACGAGCAGTACTTC. Amino acid sequence: CSGRFSGTPSYEQYF.

This clonotype was found many times. This chain connects TRBV20-1 to TRBJ2-2, with 10 bases identical to TRBD2. Germline trimming cut 0 bases from V and 4 bases from J; bases unmatched to any gene: 5. Germline CDR1 is DFQATT and CDR2 is SNEGSKA (reference sequence). The CDR3 has 16 residues. The CDR3 loop reads CSARDPLAGSTGELFF. CDR3 in DNA: TGCAGTGCTAGAGACCCACTAGCGGGGTCCACCGGGGAGCTGTTTTTT.

Concerning this clonotype: A junction end diverges from the germline sequence, so it may reflect a read error. V gene TRBV7-2 combines with J gene TRBJ2-7; D might be TRBD1 or TRBD2, each matching 5 bases. CDR1 SGHTA and CDR2 FQGNSA come from the germline V gene. This CDR3 is 15 amino acids long. In DNA form, the CDR3 reads TGTGCCAACAGCTTAGCCCCCGCAGGGAGCTACGAGCAGTACTTC. Protein sequence: CANSLAPAGSYEQYF. The full variable domain, its missing parts supplied by reference TRBV7-2 and TRBJ2-7, is GAGVSQSPSNKVTEKGKDVELRCDPISGHTALYWYRQSLGQGLEFLIYFQGNSAPDKSGLPSDRFSAERTGGSVSTLTIQRTQQEDSAVYLCANSLAPAGSYEQYFGPGTRLTVT.

This clonotype was observed at least ten times. The V and J genes are TRBV15 and TRBJ2-5; D ambiguous. The ends were cut back, 4 bases at V and 4 bases at J, with 13 bases in the middle. Germline V gene sequence: CDR1 LNHNV, CDR2 YYDKDF (reference sequence). The CDR3 is 14 amino acids. The CDR3 nucleotides are TGTGCCACCAGCAACGGACGGAGCCTAGAGACCCAGTACTTC. Translating it yields CATSNGRSLETQYF.

This sequence joins TRBV24-1 and TRBJ2-5, with D uncertain. Germline lookup yields CDR1 KGHDR and CDR2 SFDVKD. CDR3 length: 11 amino acids. Between the trimmed V and J ends, which lost 7 bases and 5 bases, there was a span of 7 bases. CDR3 bases: TGTGCCACCAGCGCTCGTGAGACCCAGTACTTC. The encoded protein is CATSARETQYF.

This clonotype was detected many times. V usage is TRBV6-1 and J usage is TRBJ1-2, with D perhaps matching TRBD1 (6 bases). The CDR3 contains 13 residues. Trimming took 5 bases from V and 4 from J, leaving 11 bases between them. Per the germline V gene, CDR1 is MNHNS and CDR2 is SASEGT. In DNA form, the CDR3 reads TGTGCCAGCAGTCCAAAGGGGGTCTATGGCTACACCTTC. Its translation is CASSPKGVYGYTF.

At least ten counts were recorded for this clonotype. The chain carries TRBV28 and TRBJ2-7; D unresolved. The V end lost 5 bases, the J end lost 3 bases, and 17 bases lay between the germline ends. Germline CDR1 is MDHEN and CDR2 is SYDVKM. CDR3 length equals 15 residues. For the CDR3, the DNA is TGTGCCAGCAGTGCGCGGCGGCAAGTGGACTACGAGCAGTACTTC. It codes for CASSARRQVDYEQYF.

This clonotype was counted at least ten times. The rearrangement uses TRBV10-3 and TRBJ2-4; D is perhaps TRBD2 (6 bases). This CDR3 is built from 16 residues. V was shortened by 2 bases and J by 3 bases, with 14 bases between the two germline ends. Germline V gene sequence: CDR1 ENHRY, CDR2 SYGVKD. CDR3 region: CAISETSLQGKNIQYF. As DNA, the CDR3 is TGTGCCATCAGTGAGACTAGCCTTCAGGGCAAAAACATTCAGTACTTC.

The rearrangement joins TRBV20-1 to TRBJ1-1, with 8 bases fitting TRBD1. Germline CDR1 and CDR2: DFQATT and SNEGSKA (reference sequence). Unmatched junction bases numbered 10, after V lost 6 bases and J lost 1 base. The CDR3 has 15 amino acids. As DNA, the CDR3 is TGCAGTGCCCCAGAAACAGGGGGAGGGAACACTGAAGCTTTCTTT. It translates to CSAPETGGGNTEAFF.

This clonotype was counted at least ten times. A read error is possible here, since a much larger clone lies one base away. The V call is TRBV6-1, the J call TRBJ2-5, with 10 bases matching TRBD2. The CDR3 runs to 14 residues. The V gene's germline CDR1 is MNHNS and CDR2 SASEGT. V lost 7 bases and J lost 7; bases outside the gene matches: 9. Here the CDR3 DNA reads TGTGCCAGCAACCCTAGCGGGAGCAAAGGGACCCAGTACTTC. Translation gives CASNPSGSKGTQYF.

This clonotype was seen repeatedly, ten times or more. The chain combines TRBV4-1 with TRBJ2-1; TRBD1 agrees at 9 bases. With 2 bases clipped from V and 9 bases from J, the junction kept 11 bases outside the gene matches. Germline values: CDR1 MGHRA, CDR2 YSYEKL. The CDR3 runs to 16 residues. As DNA, the CDR3 is TGCGCCAGCAGCCAAACCGGGACAGGGACCCTGAGTGAGCAGTTCTTC. It is translated as CASSQTGTGTLSEQFF.

This clonotype was observed many times. V usage is TRBV12-3 or TRBV12-4 and J usage is TRBJ1-5, with 7 bases aligning to TRBD1. The CDR3 runs to 16 residues. Losses at the gene ends were 0 bases for V and 0 bases for J; bases not matched to a gene: 2. The DNA of the CDR3 is TGTGCCAGCAGTTTAGCACAGGGGAATAGCAATCAGCCCCAGCATTTT. Translation gives CASSLAQGNSNQPQHF.

The table lists this clonotype with many counts. The chain links TRBV5-6 to TRBJ2-7; D gene unclear. The CDR3 loop spans 13 amino acids. V was cut by 3 bases and J by 6 bases, with 13 bases left in between. Germline assignment: CDR1 SGHDT and CDR2 YYEEEE. The CDR3, as DNA: TGTGCCAGCAGCTCCCCGTCTGGTCTCGAGCAGTACTTC. It yields the protein CASSSPSGLEQYF.

This clonotype was recorded at least ten times. V and J are TRBV13 and TRBJ2-5; no firm D call. The CDR3 is 15 amino acids. The V end lost 5 bases, the J end lost 5 bases, and 18 bases lay between the germline ends. Germline V lookup: CDR1 PRHDT, CDR2 FYEKMQ (reference sequence). CDR3 DNA sequence: TGTGCCAGCAGCCTACAAGGGCCCGTCCGGGAGACCCAGTACTTC. Its protein product is CASSLQGPVRETQYF.

This clonotype was seen many times. The CDR3 DNA sequence: TGTGCCACCAAGGGCTTGGCGGAGACCCAGTACTTC. Its protein is CATKGLAETQYF. The J gene is TRBJ2-5, the V gene TRBV24-1; no firm D call. This CDR3 contains 12 residues. The germline CDR1 and CDR2 sequences are KGHDR and SFDVKD. Deletions cut 8 bases from V and 5 bases from J, with 11 bases between.

This clonotype was seen ten or more times. The chain carries TRBV4-1 and TRBJ1-5; 8 bases agree with TRBD1. The junction had 4 bases not matched to a gene; V was cut back by 0 bases and J by 0 bases. The CDR3 consists of 17 residues. Germline loops: CDR1 MGHRA, CDR2 YSYEKL. The chain's CDR3 is CASSQDVTGDSNQPQHF. CDR3 sequence (DNA): TGCGCCAGCAGCCAAGATGTGACAGGGGATAGCAATCAGCCCCAGCATTTT.

This clonotype was found many times. This chain links TRBV13 with TRBJ2-5, with 9 bases aligning to TRBD2. V trimming: 0 bases; J trimming: 2 bases; junction bases outside the gene matches: 7. Germline V lookup: CDR1 PRHDT, CDR2 FYEKMQ (reference sequence). This CDR3 has 17 amino acids. CDR3 region: CASSLGVGLAYQETQYF. The CDR3 DNA reads TGTGCCAGCAGCTTAGGCGTCGGACTAGCGTATCAAGAGACCCAGTACTTC.

This clonotype was seen ten or more times. The chain is built from TRBV6-6 and TRBJ2-2, with 12 bases matching TRBD2. Trimming cost V 6 bases and J 6 bases; bases outside gene matches: 20. The length of the CDR3 is 20 residues. Germline CDR1 reads MNHNY; CDR2 reads SVGAGI (reference sequence). The CDR3 bases are TGTGCCAGCAGACACCCATTCTCCCTAGCGGGAGGGCCGGTCTCCGGGGAGCTGTTTTTT. Translation: CASRHPFSLAGGPVSGELFF.